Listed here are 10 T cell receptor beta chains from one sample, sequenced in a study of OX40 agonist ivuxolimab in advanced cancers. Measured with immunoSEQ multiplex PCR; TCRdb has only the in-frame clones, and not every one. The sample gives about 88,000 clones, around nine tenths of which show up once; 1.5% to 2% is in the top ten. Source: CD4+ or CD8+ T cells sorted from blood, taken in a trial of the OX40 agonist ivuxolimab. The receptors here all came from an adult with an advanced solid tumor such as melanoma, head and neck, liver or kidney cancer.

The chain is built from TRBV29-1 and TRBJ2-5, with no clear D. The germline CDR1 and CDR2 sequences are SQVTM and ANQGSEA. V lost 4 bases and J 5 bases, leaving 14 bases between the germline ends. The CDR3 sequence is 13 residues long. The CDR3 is CSVGSLTVETQYF. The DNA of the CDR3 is TGCAGCGTTGGCTCCTTAACAGTCGAGACCCAGTACTTC.

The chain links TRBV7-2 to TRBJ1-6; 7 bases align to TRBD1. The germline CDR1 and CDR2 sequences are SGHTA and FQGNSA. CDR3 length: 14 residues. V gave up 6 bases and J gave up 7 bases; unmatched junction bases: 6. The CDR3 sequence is CASRPTGDNSPLHF. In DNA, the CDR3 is TGTGCCAGCAGACCCACAGGGGACAATTCACCCCTCCACTTT. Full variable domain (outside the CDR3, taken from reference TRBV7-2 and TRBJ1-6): GAGVSQSPSNKVTEKGKDVELRCDPISGHTALYWYRQSLGQGLEFLIYFQGNSAPDKSGLPSDRFSAERTGGSVSTLTIQRTQQEDSAVYLCASRPTGDNSPLHFGNGTRLTVT.

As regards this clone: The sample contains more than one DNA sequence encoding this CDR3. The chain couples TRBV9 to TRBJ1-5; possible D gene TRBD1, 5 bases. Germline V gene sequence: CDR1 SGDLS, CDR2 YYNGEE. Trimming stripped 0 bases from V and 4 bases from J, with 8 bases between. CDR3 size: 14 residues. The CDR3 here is CASSVGGYNQPQHF. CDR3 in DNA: TGTGCCAGCAGCGTAGGGGGGTATAATCAGCCCCAGCATTTT.

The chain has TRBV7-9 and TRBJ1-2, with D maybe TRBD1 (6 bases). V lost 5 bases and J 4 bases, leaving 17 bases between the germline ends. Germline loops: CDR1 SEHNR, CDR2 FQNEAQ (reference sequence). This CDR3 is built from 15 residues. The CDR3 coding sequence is TGTGCCAGCAGCCAGGCAGGGGCGAAACTCTATGGCTACACCTTC. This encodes CASSQAGAKLYGYTF.

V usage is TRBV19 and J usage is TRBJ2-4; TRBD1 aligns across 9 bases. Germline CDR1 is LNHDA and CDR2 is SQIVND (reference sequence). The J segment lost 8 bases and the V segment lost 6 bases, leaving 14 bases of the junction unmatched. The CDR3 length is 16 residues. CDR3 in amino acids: CASSGWATGGGDIQYF. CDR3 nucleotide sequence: TGTGCCAGTAGCGGGTGGGCGACAGGGGGAGGGGACATTCAGTACTTC. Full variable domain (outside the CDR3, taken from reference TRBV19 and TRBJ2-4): DGGITQSPKYLFRKEGQNVTLSCEQNLNHDAMYWYRQDPGQGLRLIYYSQIVNDFQKGDIAEGYSVSREKKESFPLTVTSAQKNPTAFYLCASSGWATGGGDIQYFGAGTRLSVL.

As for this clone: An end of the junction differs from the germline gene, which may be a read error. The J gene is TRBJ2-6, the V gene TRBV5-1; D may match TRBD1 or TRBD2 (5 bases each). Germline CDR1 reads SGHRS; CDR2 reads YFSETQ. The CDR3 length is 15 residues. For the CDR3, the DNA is TGCGCCAGCAGCGTGACGGGTTTTGGGGGCAACGTCCTGACTTTC. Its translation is CASSVTGFGGNVLTF.

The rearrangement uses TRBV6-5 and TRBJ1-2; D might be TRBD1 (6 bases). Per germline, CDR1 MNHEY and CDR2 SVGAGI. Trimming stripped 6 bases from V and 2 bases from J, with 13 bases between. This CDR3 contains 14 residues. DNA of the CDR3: TGTGCCAGCAGACTCGACGGGGGCAACTATGGCTACACCTTC. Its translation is CASRLDGGNYGYTF.

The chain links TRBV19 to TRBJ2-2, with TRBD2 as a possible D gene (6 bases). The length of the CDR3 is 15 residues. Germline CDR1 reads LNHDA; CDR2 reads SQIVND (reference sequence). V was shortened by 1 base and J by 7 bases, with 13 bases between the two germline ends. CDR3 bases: TGTGCCAGTAGTATAGGCGGCGGGCGGGACGGGGAGCTGTTTTTT. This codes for CASSIGGGRDGELFF.

The CDR3 nucleotides read TGCGCCAGCAGCCCTCCACCTAGCGGGATGGGTCCCAATGAGCAGTTCTTC. Its translation: CASSPPPSGMGPNEQFF. The rearrangement joins TRBV5-1 to TRBJ2-1; the match to TRBD2 covers 9 bases. The germline gives CDR1 SGHRS, CDR2 YFSETQ. This CDR3 comprises 17 residues. With V trimmed by 4 bases and J by 6 bases, 14 bases remained unmatched.

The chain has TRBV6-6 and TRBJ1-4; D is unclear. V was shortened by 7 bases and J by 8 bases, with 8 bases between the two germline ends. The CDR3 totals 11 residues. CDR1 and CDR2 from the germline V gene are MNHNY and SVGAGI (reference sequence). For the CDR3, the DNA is TGTGCCAGCACCGAAAGGGAAAAACTGTTTTTT. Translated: CASTEREKLFF.